The 14 T cell receptor beta chains below all came from one sample that was sequenced in a study of T cell responses to AZD1222 COVID-19 vaccine. Measured with immunoSEQ multiplex PCR; TCRdb has only the in-frame clones, and not every one. Of around 100,000 clones listed, just under 90% are singletons. Sequences were derived from peripheral blood, sampled on day 0 of AZD1222 vaccination. These receptors were taken from an adult in good health.

The chain joins TRBV9 to TRBJ2-2; tentatively, D is TRBD2 (6 bases). Trimming left V 1 base short and J 5 bases short, with 12 bases between. The CDR3 sequence is 15 residues long. The germline V gene has CDR1 SGDLS and CDR2 YYNGEE. CDR3 loop: CASSVTGVETGELFF. The CDR3 nucleotides are TGTGCCAGCAGCGTAACGGGAGTCGAAACCGGGGAGCTGTTTTTT.

This clone was counted only a few times. This chain links TRBV5-5 with TRBJ2-7; D may be TRBD2 (6 bases). Trimming pared 0 bases from V and 2 bases from J, leaving 12 bases between. The length of the CDR3 is 15 residues. Looked up from germline, CDR1 is SGHKS and CDR2 is YYEKEE (reference sequence). The CDR3 nucleotides are TGTGCCAGCAGCTTGGCGTCTAGCGCTACCTACGAGCAGTACTTC. Translating it yields CASSLASSATYEQYF.

This clone appeared a single time. The V call is TRBV7-2, the J call TRBJ1-1, with D tentatively TRBD1 (6 bases). The V end was cut by 1 base, the J end by 7 bases, with 13 bases between. Germline CDR1 is SGHTA and CDR2 is FQGNSA. The CDR3 loop spans 14 amino acids. CDR3 loop: CASSLGGGLGEAFF. CDR3 nucleotides: TGTGCCAGCAGCTTAGGGGGGGGGCTCGGTGAAGCTTTCTTT.

V is TRBV6-2 or TRBV6-3 and J is TRBJ2-1; 9 bases align to TRBD1. Germline CDR1 is MNHEY and CDR2 is SVGEGT. The V and J ends lost 5 bases and 6 bases, in that order; junction bases with no gene match: 11. This CDR3 has 16 residues. This CDR3 is CASSPLRDRVSNEQFF. The CDR3, as DNA: TGTGCCAGCAGTCCACTCCGGGACAGGGTTAGCAATGAGCAGTTCTTC.

The chain carries TRBV6-2 or TRBV6-3 and TRBJ1-1; D is undetermined. V was cut by 5 bases and J by 1 base, with 14 bases left in between. The CDR3 contains 15 residues. CDR1 and CDR2 from the germline V gene are MNHEY and SVGEGT. The CDR3 is CASSTHGPANTEAFF. CDR3 bases: TGTGCCAGCAGTACCCATGGGCCAGCGAACACTGAAGCTTTCTTT.

The chain employs TRBV30 and TRBJ2-1, with TRBD2 identical over 11 bases. This CDR3 spans 13 amino acids. CDR1 and CDR2 from the germline V gene are GTSNPN and SVGIG (reference sequence). The J segment lost 4 bases and the V segment lost 7 bases, leaving 3 bases of the junction unmatched. CDR3 sequence (DNA): TGTGCCTTTACTAGCGGGGGTTACAATGAGCAGTTCTTC. Its translation: CAFTSGGYNEQFF.

The chain carries TRBV5-8 and TRBJ2-7; 11 nucleotides match TRBD1. Germline V gene sequence: CDR1 SGHTS, CDR2 YDEGEE. This CDR3 is 19 amino acids long. The V segment lost 4 bases and the J segment 9 bases; nucleotides outside the gene matches: 24. The CDR3 loop reads CASSPGQGEGFELRSGQYF. CDR3 coding DNA: TGTGCCAGCAGCCCGGGACAGGGGGAAGGGTTCGAACTACGGTCCGGGCAGTACTTC. Full variable domain (missing parts from reference TRBV5-8 and TRBJ2-7): EAGVTQSPTHLIKTRGQQATLRCSPISGHTSVYWYQQALGLGLQFLLWYDEGEERNRGNFPPRFSGRQFPNYSSELNVNALELEDSALYLCASSPGQGEGFELRSGQYFGPGTRLTVT.

The V and J genes are TRBV5-1 and TRBJ2-2; D unresolved. The CDR3 loop spans 14 amino acids. Trimming took 0 bases from V and 8 from J, leaving 11 bases between them. Germline values: CDR1 SGHRS, CDR2 YFSETQ. The CDR3 bases are TGCGCCAGCAGCTTGGCCGGTACGGATGGGGAGCTGTTTTTT. Encoded protein: CASSLAGTDGELFF.

V gene TRBV12-3 or TRBV12-4 combines with J gene TRBJ1-2; no clear D. Trimming removed 5 bases from V and 6 bases from J, with 10 bases in between. The CDR3 contains 12 residues. The CDR3 coding sequence is TGTGCCAGCAGTCTACAAAGGAATGGCTACACCTTC. Translation gives CASSLQRNGYTF.

The chain employs TRBV27 and TRBJ2-7; TRBD2 matches 11 bases. J gave up 1 base and V 6 bases, and 8 bases lay outside the gene matches. CDR1 is MNHEY and CDR2 is SMNVEV in the germline V gene (reference sequence). The CDR3 loop spans 16 amino acids. In DNA, the CDR3 is TGTGCCAGCAGGACTAGCGGGGTTGGAGTATCCTACGAGCAGTACTTC. It specifies CASRTSGVGVSYEQYF.

The chain couples TRBV7-3 to TRBJ2-7; D gene uncertain. The germline gives CDR1 SGHTA, CDR2 FQGTGA. The CDR3 contains 13 residues. Deletions cut 1 base from V and 4 bases from J, with 8 bases between. CDR3 region: CASSLMSNYEQYF. The CDR3 coding sequence is TGTGCCAGCAGCTTAATGTCCAATTACGAGCAGTACTTC.

The chain links TRBV28 to TRBJ2-5, with TRBD2 matching 10 bases. From germline, CDR1 is MDHEN and CDR2 SYDVKM. This CDR3 is 16 amino acids long. The trim removed 5 bases at V and 4 bases at J, leaving 10 bases unmatched. CDR3 loop: CASSPPGVAGGETQYF. In DNA form, the CDR3 reads TGTGCCAGCAGTCCCCCGGGGGTAGCGGGGGGAGAGACCCAGTACTTC.

The V gene is TRBV27, the J gene TRBJ2-3; no reliable D call. Trimming took off 5 bases at V and 0 bases at J, with 12 bases between the two ends. Germline V gene data show CDR1 as MNHEY and CDR2 as SMNVEV (reference sequence). The length of the CDR3 is 15 residues. CDR3 in DNA: TGTGCCAGCAGTGCTTTTGGGGTGAGCACAGATACGCAGTATTTT. This codes for CASSAFGVSTDTQYF.

The chain couples TRBV7-8 to TRBJ2-3; D call uncertain. From germline, CDR1 is SGHVS and CDR2 FQNEAQ. V was shortened by 1 base and J by 2 bases, with 10 bases between the two germline ends. The CDR3 loop spans 15 amino acids. This CDR3 reads CASSLDRGHTDTQYF. CDR3 sequence (DNA): TGTGCCAGCAGCTTAGACAGAGGCCACACAGATACGCAGTATTTT.